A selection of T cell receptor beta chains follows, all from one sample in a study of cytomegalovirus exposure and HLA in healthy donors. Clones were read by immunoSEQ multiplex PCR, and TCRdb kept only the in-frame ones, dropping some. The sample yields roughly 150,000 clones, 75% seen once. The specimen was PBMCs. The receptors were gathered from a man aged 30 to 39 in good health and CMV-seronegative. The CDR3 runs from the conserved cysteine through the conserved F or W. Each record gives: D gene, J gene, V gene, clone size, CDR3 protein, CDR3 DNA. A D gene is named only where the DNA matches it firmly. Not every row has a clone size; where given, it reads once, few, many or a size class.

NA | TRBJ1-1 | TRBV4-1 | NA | CASSQHPGAENTEAFF | TGCGCCAGCAGCCAACATCCAGGGGCGGAGAACACTGAAGCTTTCTTT
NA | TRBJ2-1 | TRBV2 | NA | CASSPSVPSYNEQFF | TGTGCCAGCAGTCCTAGCGTACCGTCCTACAATGAGCAGTTCTTC
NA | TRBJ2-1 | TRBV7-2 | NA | CASSPGNRHDEQFF | TGTGCCAGCAGCCCAGGGAACAGGCATGATGAGCAGTTCTTC
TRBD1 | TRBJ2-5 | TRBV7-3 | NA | CASSLTDWTGVMKTQYF | TGTGCCAGCAGCTTAACAGACTGGACAGGGGTGATGAAGACCCAGTACTTC
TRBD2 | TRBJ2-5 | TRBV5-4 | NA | CASSPPGLAGGPGETQYF | TGTGCCAGCAGCCCCCCGGGACTAGCGGGGGGGCCGGGAGAGACCCAGTACTTC
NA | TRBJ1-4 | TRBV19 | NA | CASSVPGLEKLFF | TGTGCCAGTAGTGTCCCGGGACTCGAAAAACTGTTTTTT
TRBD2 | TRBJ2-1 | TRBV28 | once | CASSFGTSGWEFSYNEQFF | TGTGCCAGCAGTTTCGGGACTAGCGGGTGGGAATTCTCCTACAATGAGCAGTTCTTC
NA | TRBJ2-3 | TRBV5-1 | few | CASSLGAGITDTQYF | TGCGCCAGCAGCTTGGGGGCAGGGATCACAGATACGCAGTATTTT
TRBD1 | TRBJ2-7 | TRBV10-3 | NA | CAISEPTGVSYEQYF | TGTGCCATCAGTGAGCCGACAGGGGTTAGCTACGAGCAGTACTTC
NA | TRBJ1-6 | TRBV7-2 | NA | CASSRGSNSPLHF | TGTGCCAGCAGCCGGGGTTCCAATTCACCCCTCCACTTT
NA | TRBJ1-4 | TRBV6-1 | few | CASSENPGAAEKLFF | TGTGCCAGCAGTGAAAATCCTGGGGCGGCTGAAAAACTGTTTTTT
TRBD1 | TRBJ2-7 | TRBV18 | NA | CASSPQGAEQYF | TGTGCCAGCTCACCCCAGGGGGCCGAGCAGTACTTC
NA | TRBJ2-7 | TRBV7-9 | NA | CASSLHQGSGEQYF | TGTGCCAGCAGCTTACACCAAGGATCGGGCGAGCAGTACTTC
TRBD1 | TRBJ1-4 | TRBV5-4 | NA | CASSPQAVSGTAAEKLFF | TGTGCCAGCAGCCCCCAGGCGGTTTCCGGGACAGCGGCGGAAAAACTGTTTTTT
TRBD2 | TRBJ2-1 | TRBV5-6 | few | CASSWTSGGAGNYNEQFF | TGTGCCAGCAGCTGGACTAGCGGGGGGGCCGGGAACTACAATGAGCAGTTCTTC
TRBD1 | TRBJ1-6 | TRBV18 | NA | CASSPYYRGYNSPLHF | TGTGCCAGCTCACCCTATTACAGGGGCTATAATTCACCCCTCCACTTT
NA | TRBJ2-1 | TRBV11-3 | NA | CASSLAGSNEQFF | TGTGCCAGCAGCTTAGCGGGTAGCAATGAGCAGTTCTTC
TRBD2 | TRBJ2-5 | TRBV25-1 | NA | CASSDPGLGETQYF | TGTGCCAGCAGTGACCCCGGACTAGGAGAGACCCAGTACTTC
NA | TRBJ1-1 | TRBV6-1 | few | CASRDRANTEAFF | TGTGCCAGCAGAGACAGAGCGAACACTGAAGCTTTCTTT
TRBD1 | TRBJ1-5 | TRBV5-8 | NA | CASSWDRSALYSNQPQHF | TGTGCCAGCAGCTGGGACAGATCCGCCCTTTATAGCAATCAGCCCCAGCATTTT
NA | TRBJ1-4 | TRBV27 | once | CASSLLAGEAPTNEKLFF | TGTGCCAGCAGTTTACTGGCAGGGGAAGCTCCAACTAATGAAAAACTGTTTTTT
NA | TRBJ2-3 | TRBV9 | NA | CASSESGTDTQYF | TGTGCCAGCAGCGAGAGTGGCACAGATACGCAGTATTTT
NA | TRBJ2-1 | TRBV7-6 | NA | CASSLLSAASYNEQFF | TGTGCCAGCAGCTTGTTATCAGCGGCGTCATACAATGAGCAGTTCTTC
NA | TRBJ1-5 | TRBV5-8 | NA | CASSLLGQVINQPQHF | TGTGCCAGCAGCTTGCTTGGGCAGGTGATAAATCAGCCCCAGCATTTT
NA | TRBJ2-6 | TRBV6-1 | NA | CASSELGRWSGANVLTF | TGTGCCAGCAGTGAATTGGGCAGGTGGTCTGGGGCCAACGTCCTGACCTTC
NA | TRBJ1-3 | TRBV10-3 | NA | CATLRGLGNTIYF | TGTGCCACACTCAGGGGACTAGGAAACACCATATATTTT
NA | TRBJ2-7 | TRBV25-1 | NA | CATLSNGGSYEQYF | TGTGCCACCCTATCCAATGGGGGGAGCTACGAGCAGTACTTC
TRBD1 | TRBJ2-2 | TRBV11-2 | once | CASSLMTGVSGELFF | TGTGCCAGCAGCCTAATGACAGGGGTCTCCGGGGAGCTGTTTTTT
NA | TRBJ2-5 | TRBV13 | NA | CASSLPGGGETQYF | TGTGCCAGCAGTTTGCCCGGGGGAGGTGAGACCCAGTACTTC
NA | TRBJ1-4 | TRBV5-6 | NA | CASSGTQGEKLFF | TGTGCCAGCAGCGGGACTCAGGGAGAAAAACTGTTTTTT
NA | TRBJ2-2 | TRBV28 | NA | CAARGSNTGELFF | TGTGCCGCTAGAGGCAGCAACACCGGGGAGCTGTTTTTT
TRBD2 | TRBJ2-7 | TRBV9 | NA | CASSVESGRADEQYF | TGTGCCAGCAGCGTAGAGAGCGGGAGGGCCGACGAGCAGTACTTC
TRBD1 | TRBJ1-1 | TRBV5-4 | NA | CASSLAQGVLNTEAFF | TGTGCCAGCAGCTTGGCTCAGGGGGTTTTGAACACTGAAGCTTTCTTT
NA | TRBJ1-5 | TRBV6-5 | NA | CASRDSDNQPQHF | TGTGCCAGCAGGGACAGTGATAATCAGCCCCAGCATTTT